This passage covers 31 T cell receptor beta chains from one sample sequenced in a study of human T cells and chemical hapten exposure. Time point: patch test 1, 2 weeks after DPC sensitization. Treatment: therapeutic diphenylcyclopropenone sensitization with weekly scalp DPC. Via MiXCR, TCRdb re-called the RACE reads, giving one row per CDR3 protein. The sample has around 75,000 distinct CDR3 sequences; 10% to 15% are singletons. The source was whole blood, collected in connection with sensitization to the hapten diphenylcyclopropenone (DPC). The receptors come from a woman between 55 and 75 years old with alopecia areata. Some clones in this sample may be carry-over from other donors' samples.

This clonotype came up many times. The genes are TRBV14 and TRBJ2-7; D possibly corresponds to TRBD2 (5 bases). The CDR3 runs 15 residues. V dropped 4 bases and J dropped 2 bases, with 15 bases sitting between them. Germline V lookup: CDR1 SGHDN, CDR2 FVKESK. CDR3 loop: CASSPEEEVAYEQYF. The DNA for the CDR3 is TGTGCCAGCAGCCCAGAGGAGGAGGTTGCCTACGAGCAGTACTTC.

This chain connects TRBV5-1 to TRBJ2-7; tentatively, D is TRBD2 (7 bases). The CDR3 has 16 amino acids. The V gene lost 4 bases and the J gene lost 2 bases, with 19 bases spanning the gap. Germline V gene lookup returns CDR1 SGHRS and CDR2 YFSETQ. The CDR3: CASSPRRGGGPYEQYF. Here the CDR3 DNA reads TGCGCCAGCAGCCCCCGTCGGGGAGGGGGGCCCTACGAGCAGTACTTC.

This clonotype has ten or more counts. The genes are TRBV3-1 and TRBJ2-7; D perhaps matches TRBD2 (7 bases). Germline V gene sequence: CDR1 LGHDT, CDR2 YNNKEL (reference sequence). The CDR3 is 14 residues long. With 0 bases removed from V and 5 bases from J, the gap between germline ends came to 11 bases. CDR3 sequence (DNA): TGTGCCAGCAGCCAAGAGGGAGGGGGAAACGAGCAGTACTTC. Residues: CASSQEGGGNEQYF.

This clonotype has just a few counts. V is TRBV20-1 and J is TRBJ1-2; D not resolved. The ends were cut back, 0 bases at V and 3 bases at J, with 8 bases in the middle. CDR3 size: 13 residues. CDR1 and CDR2 (germline): DFQATT, SNEGSKA (reference sequence). The CDR3 nucleotides read TGCAGTGCTAGAGATAACAGACACTATGGCTACACCTTC. Encoded protein: CSARDNRHYGYTF.

This clonotype was seen a few times. This chain links TRBV20-1 with TRBJ2-1; 9 bases line up with TRBD2. V lost 0 bases and J lost 3; bases outside the gene matches: 6. The germline gives CDR1 DFQATT, CDR2 SNEGSKA (reference sequence). CDR3 length: 16 amino acids. CDR3 nucleotides: TGCAGTGCTAGAGATCAAAGCGGGGGGTACTACAATGAGCAGTTCTTC. Amino acids: CSARDQSGGYYNEQFF.

In this sample, this clonotype turned up a few times. V gene TRBV4-2 combines with J gene TRBJ2-5, with 9 bases aligning to TRBD2. This CDR3 region has 15 residues. J lost 5 bases, V lost 1 base, and 5 bases had no gene match. CDR1 is LGHNA, CDR2 YNFKEQ, per germline. CDR3 DNA: TGTGCCAGCAGCCAAGCAGGAACTAGCGGGGAGACCCAGTACTTC. Protein product: CASSQAGTSGETQYF.

The rearrangement uses TRBV20-1 and TRBJ2-7; 12 bases map to TRBD2. Unmatched junction bases numbered 9, after V lost 6 bases and J lost 0 bases. The germline V gene has CDR1 DFQATT and CDR2 SNEGSKA (reference sequence). There are 16 residues in the CDR3. The CDR3 DNA reads TGCAGTGCCTGGACTAGCGGGGCCGCGTCCTCCTACGAGCAGTACTTC. Translation gives CSAWTSGAASSYEQYF.

In its sample, this clonotype was seen many times. The chain joins TRBV19 to TRBJ2-7, with TRBD1 identical over 9 bases. Trimming removed 3 bases from V and 1 base from J; junction bases left unmatched: 1. The CDR3 sequence is 14 residues long. Germline V gene sequence: CDR1 LNHDA, CDR2 SQIVND (reference sequence). In DNA, the CDR3 is TGTGCCAGTAGTATGGGACAGGGATCCTACGAGCAGTACTTC. Its protein product is CASSMGQGSYEQYF.

This clonotype was counted a few times. This chain joins TRBV21-1 and TRBJ1-5; the table gives TRBD1 as D, unverified against the DNA. TRBV21-1 is a pseudogene segment. The CDR3 covers 17 residues. CDR3 sequence reads: CASSKRDRNKGNQPQHF. The DNA for the CDR3 is TGTGCCAGCAGCAAACGGGACAGGAATAAGGGCAATCAGCCCCAGCATTTT.

There are a few counts of this clonotype. V and J are TRBV18 and TRBJ2-3; D not certain. CDR1 and CDR2 from the germline V gene are KGHSH and LQKENI. With 4 bases removed from V and 0 bases from J, the gap between germline ends came to 5 bases. CDR3 length: 13 amino acids. CDR3 loop: CASSRASTDTQYF. DNA for the CDR3: TGTGCCAGCTCACGGGCTAGCACAGATACGCAGTATTTT. The whole variable domain, remainder taken from reference TRBV18 and TRBJ2-3, is NAGVMQNPRHLVRRRGQEARLRCSPMKGHSHVYWYRQLPEEGLKFMVYLQKENIIDESGMPKERFSAEFPKEGPSILRIQQVVRGDSAAYFCASSRASTDTQYFGPGTRLTVL.

This clonotype has only a few counts. The chain uses TRBV2 and TRBJ2-1; a weak D match, TRBD2 (5 bases). V was trimmed by 2 bases and J by 0 bases, leaving 8 bases between them. Looked up from germline, CDR1 is SNHLY and CDR2 is FYNNEI. The CDR3 sequence is 15 residues long. CDR3 amino acids: CASSEPGSSYNEQFF. CDR3 nucleotide sequence: TGTGCCAGCAGTGAACCGGGAAGCTCCTACAATGAGCAGTTCTTC. The entire variable domain, with the rest obtained from reference TRBV2 and TRBJ2-1, is as follows: EPEVTQTPSHQVTQMGQEVILRCVPISNHLYFYWYRQILGQKVEFLVSFYNNEISEKSEIFDDQFSVERPDGSNFTLKIRSTKLEDSAMYFCASSEPGSSYNEQFFGPGTRLTVL.

This clonotype was observed a handful of times. The chain carries TRBV3-1 and TRBJ2-1, with 8 nucleotides matching TRBD2. Looked up from germline, CDR1 is LGHDT and CDR2 is YNNKEL (reference sequence). This CDR3 spans 16 amino acids. V trimming: 4 bases; J trimming: 4 bases; junction bases outside the gene matches: 9. The DNA for the CDR3 is TGTGCCAGCAGCCTTGTTAGCGGGGTTGTTTACAATGAGCAGTTCTTC. It is translated as CASSLVSGVVYNEQFF.

This clonotype has more than one count but fewer than ten. The chain joins TRBV29-1 to TRBJ1-1; D remains ambiguous. This CDR3 comprises 12 residues. The V and J ends lost 6 bases and 5 bases respectively, with 13 bases between them. CDR1 and CDR2 from the germline V gene are SQVTM and ANQGSEA. The CDR3 region has the DNA TGCAGCGTCTCCCCTCCGTCAACTGAAGCTTTCTTT. Protein sequence: CSVSPPSTEAFF. Variable domain in full (rest from reference TRBV29-1 and TRBJ1-1): SAVISQKPSRDICQRGTSLTIQCQVDSQVTMMFWYRQQPGQSLTLIATANQGSEATYESGFVIDKFPISRPNLTFSTLTVSNMSPEDSSIYLCSVSPPSTEAFFGQGTRLTVV.

This clonotype was observed a few times. This chain uses TRBV14 with TRBJ1-1, with TRBD1 matching over 9 bases. The V gene end was trimmed by 4 bases and the J gene end by 0 bases; junction bases not matched to a gene: 3. The CDR3 runs to 15 residues. The germline CDR1 and CDR2 sequences are SGHDN and FVKESK. The CDR3 sequence: CASSRTGAVNTEAFF. The DNA for the CDR3 is TGTGCCAGCAGCCGGACAGGGGCTGTGAACACTGAAGCTTTCTTT.

The chain employs TRBV7-2 and TRBJ1-2; possible D gene TRBD1, 5 bases. Deletions cut 7 bases from V and 0 bases from J, with 21 bases between. This CDR3 spans 17 amino acids. Germline V lookup: CDR1 SGHTA, CDR2 FQGNSA. CDR3 in amino acids: CASTISFSGVTNYGYTF. CDR3 DNA sequence: TGTGCCAGCACCATTAGTTTCTCGGGGGTTACTAACTATGGCTACACCTTC.

About this clonotype: A much larger clone differs from this one at a single base, so this may be a read error. The V and J genes are TRBV21-1 and TRBJ2-5; the table's D gene call, TRBD2, was not cross checked with the DNA. TRBV21-1 represents a pseudogene. The CDR3 spans 13 residues. In DNA, the CDR3 is TGTGCCAGCGGAGCGGGGGAGCAAGAGACCAAGTACTTC. The encoded protein is CASGAGEQETKYF.

The CDR3 sequence is CASTTYETEGTEAFF. As DNA, the CDR3 is TGTGCCAGCACCACCTATGAGACGGAGGGGACTGAAGCTTTCTTT. The V call is TRBV12-3 or TRBV12-4, the J call TRBJ1-1; a weak D match, TRBD1 (5 bases). This CDR3 spans 15 amino acids. V was pared by 7 bases and J by 5 bases, with 20 bases between.

This clonotype was seen ten or more times. The chain carries TRBV20-1 and TRBJ1-6, with D possibly TRBD1 on 6 matching bases. The CDR3 has 14 amino acids. Germline values: CDR1 DFQATT, CDR2 SNEGSKA (reference sequence). Between the trimmed V and J ends, which lost 4 bases and 5 bases, there was a span of 12 bases. The CDR3 loop reads CSAKYWTDNSPLHF. CDR3 sequence (DNA): TGCAGTGCTAAATATTGGACAGATAATTCACCCCTCCACTTT.

This clonotype has at least ten counts. This chain connects TRBV2 to TRBJ2-7; D gene uncertain. Germline-derived CDR1 and CDR2 are SNHLY and FYNNEI. Trimming stripped 5 bases from V and 2 bases from J, with 7 bases between. This CDR3 spans 12 amino acids. In DNA, the CDR3 is TGTGCCAGCAGTCGGGTAGCCTACGAGCAGTACTTC. Protein product: CASSRVAYEQYF.

This clonotype was picked up many times. The chain joins TRBV2 to TRBJ1-4; D is possibly TRBD1 (6 bases). The CDR3 is 13 amino acids. CDR1 and CDR2 from the germline V gene are SNHLY and FYNNEI. V lost 8 bases to trimming and J lost 8 bases, with 15 bases between them. The CDR3, as DNA: TGTGCCAGCTCCCGGGGGGCGCCCGAAAAACTGTTTTTT. Encoded protein: CASSRGAPEKLFF.

This clonotype was detected ten times or more. The V call is TRBV10-1, the J call TRBJ2-3; D gene uncertain. Germline CDR1 reads WNHNN; CDR2 reads SYGVQD (reference sequence). This CDR3 region has 14 residues. Trimming cost V 3 bases and J 3 bases, with 10 bases left between them. The CDR3: CASSDSVGTDTQYF. In nucleotides, the CDR3 is TGCGCCAGCAGTGACTCGGTCGGGACAGATACGCAGTATTTT.

This clonotype was found a few times. This chain uses TRBV29-1 with TRBJ1-5, with D tentatively TRBD1 (5 bases). This CDR3 has 13 amino acids. Germline CDR1 reads SQVTM; CDR2 reads ANQGSEA. Trimming removed 5 bases from V and 3 bases from J, with 11 bases in between. The CDR3 region is CSVMTVLNQPQHF. The CDR3 nucleotides are TGCAGCGTTATGACAGTTCTCAATCAGCCCCAGCATTTT.

In this sample, this clonotype turned up many times. The chain carries TRBV28 and TRBJ2-1; 9 bases are a match to TRBD1. Germline V gene lookup returns CDR1 MDHEN and CDR2 SYDVKM. The junction had 9 bases not matched to a gene; V was cut back by 5 bases and J by 7 bases. CDR3 length: 15 amino acids. This CDR3 is CASSIPGQGLNEQFF. In nucleotides, the CDR3 is TGTGCCAGCAGTATCCCGGGACAGGGTTTAAATGAGCAGTTCTTC. Based on the CDR3 plus reference TRBV28 and TRBJ2-1, the full variable domain is DVKVTQSSRYLVKRTGEKVFLECVQDMDHENMFWYRQDPGLGLRLIYFSYDVKMKEKGDIPEGYSVSREKKERFSLILESASTNQTSMYLCASSIPGQGLNEQFFGPGTRLTVL.

This clonotype was detected many times. This sequence joins TRBV27 and TRBJ2-3; a weak D match, TRBD1 (6 bases). The V and J ends lost 6 bases and 6 bases respectively, with 10 bases between them. This CDR3 has 12 amino acids. CDR1 MNHEY and CDR2 SMNVEV come from the germline V gene (reference sequence). The CDR3 here is CASRGAVDTQYF. The CDR3 region has the DNA TGTGCCAGCAGGGGGGCGGTTGATACGCAGTATTTT.

This chain uses TRBV12-5 with TRBJ2-3; 8 bases are a match to TRBD2. The CDR3 length is 15 residues. Germline values: CDR1 LGHNT, CDR2 FRNRAP. The V and J ends lost 6 bases and 4 bases, in that order; junction bases with no gene match: 9. The DNA for the CDR3 is TGTGCTAGTGGCCCGGGAGGGGGGTCGTCAGATACGCAGTATTTT. Protein product: CASGPGGGSSDTQYF.

The chain employs TRBV18 and TRBJ2-5; D not resolved. Trimming removed 3 bases from V and 4 bases from J, with 9 bases in between. Germline lookup yields CDR1 KGHSH and CDR2 LQKENI. The CDR3 sequence is 13 residues long. CDR3 amino acids: CASSPPVLETQYF. CDR3 sequence (DNA): TGTGCCAGCTCACCCCCAGTCCTAGAGACCCAGTACTTC. Together with reference TRBV18 and TRBJ2-5, the CDR3 gives the full variable domain: NAGVMQNPRHLVRRRGQEARLRCSPMKGHSHVYWYRQLPEEGLKFMVYLQKENIIDESGMPKERFSAEFPKEGPSILRIQQVVRGDSAAYFCASSPPVLETQYFGPGTRLLVL.

V is TRBV20-1 and J is TRBJ2-6, with no clear D. Trimming shortened V by 5 bases and J by 2 bases, and 10 bases separated the two germline ends. CDR3 length: 14 residues. CDR1 is DFQATT and CDR2 is SNEGSKA in the germline V gene (reference sequence). This chain's CDR3 is CSAAAAPGANVLTF. The CDR3 DNA follows: TGCAGTGCTGCGGCGGCCCCTGGGGCCAACGTCCTGACTTTC.

This clonotype was counted at least ten times. This chain joins TRBV7-3 and TRBJ2-3; 10 nucleotides line up with TRBD2. This CDR3 is built from 16 residues. Germline values: CDR1 SGHTA, CDR2 FQGTGA. The V and J ends lost 5 bases and 0 bases, in that order; junction bases with no gene match: 5. The CDR3 here is CASSLYSGGSTDTQYF. In DNA, the CDR3 is TGTGCCAGCAGCCTCTATAGCGGGGGGAGCACAGATACGCAGTATTTT.

This clonotype was detected once. A read error may explain this, as a much larger clone is one base away. This rearrangement joins TRBV9 to TRBJ2-7, with D perhaps TRBD1 or TRBD2 (5 bases each). Trimming took 3 bases from V and 2 from J, leaving 18 bases between them. The V gene's germline CDR1 is SGDLS and CDR2 YYNGEE. This CDR3 region has 16 residues. In DNA, the CDR3 is TGTGCCAGCAGCGAGGGAGCATCAGGGTTACCCTACGAGCAGTACTTC. Its protein is CASSEGASGLPYEQYF.

J is TRBJ1-2 and V is TRBV19; no firm D call. Trimming left V 5 bases short and J 5 bases short, with 15 bases between. Germline V gene sequence: CDR1 LNHDA, CDR2 SQIVND (reference sequence). The CDR3 runs 14 residues. In nucleotides, the CDR3 is TGTGCCAGTAGTTTTACCGATACGAGGTATGGCTACACCTTC. It translates to CASSFTDTRYGYTF.

This clonotype was detected many times. This chain joins TRBV11-2 and TRBJ2-3; D gene ambiguous. This CDR3 is built from 14 residues. The V gene lost 5 bases and the J gene lost 3 bases, with 12 bases spanning the gap. The V gene's germline CDR1 is SGHAT and CDR2 FQNNGV. CDR3 loop: CASSTNYATDTQYF. As DNA, the CDR3 is TGTGCCAGCAGCACAAACTATGCTACAGATACGCAGTATTTT.